This T cell receptor beta chain stems from a study of blood T cell repertoires in COVID-19. Across the whole study: From the United States, Italy and Spain came samples of acute and convalescent COVID-19.

Trimming shortened V by 0 bases and J by 6 bases, and 18 bases separated the two germline ends. CDR3 size: 17 residues. Per the germline V gene, CDR1 is LGHNA and CDR2 is YNFKEQ. Method: immunoSEQ multiplex PCR; TCRdb's copy keeps in-frame clones and lacks some. The table records roughly 190,000 clones, 82% of them present only once. Researchers sorted participants into cohorts using their self-reported clinical history. All recovered Cohort 3 donors got two negative PCRs, got clearance, or saw symptom resolution. The chain employs TRBV4-2 and TRBJ1-3; D uncertain. Material: PBMCs or T cells enriched from blood (not recorded which). The TCR originated in a man aged 35 to 55 who had recovered from COVID-19. For the CDR3, the DNA is TGTGCCAGCAGCCAAGATCCGGCGGTTGGAGGACTAAACACCATATATTTT. Protein: CASSQDPAVGGLNTIYF.